One sample yielded the 27 T cell receptor beta chains listed below, sequenced in a study of blood T cell repertoires in COVID-19. The data were produced by immunoSEQ multiplex PCR, yet TCRdb's version contains in-frame clones alone and is incomplete. Here the sample spans over 70,000 clones, around 90% being singletons. Sequencing input: peripheral blood. These receptors originate from a woman older than 75 with active or convalescent COVID-19.

The CDR3 reads CASSQGNQPQHF. The CDR3 nucleotides read TGTGCCAGCAGCCAGGGGAATCAGCCCCAGCATTTT. This chain links TRBV11-2 with TRBJ1-5, with D perhaps TRBD1 (6 bases). The CDR3 covers 12 residues. V dropped 5 bases and J dropped 4 bases, with 6 bases sitting between them. Germline values: CDR1 SGHAT, CDR2 FQNNGV.

This chain links TRBV6-5 with TRBJ1-1; D is ambiguous. The ends were cut back, 5 bases at V and 4 bases at J, with 11 bases in the middle. Looked up from germline, CDR1 is MNHEY and CDR2 is SVGAGI. The CDR3 loop spans 13 amino acids. The CDR3 nucleotides read TGTGCCAGCAGTATTACGCCGGGCACTGAAGCTTTCTTT. It specifies CASSITPGTEAFF.

The gene calls are TRBV9 and TRBJ2-2; D is perhaps TRBD2 (5 bases). This CDR3 region has 17 residues. Germline-derived CDR1 and CDR2 are SGDLS and YYNGEE. With 0 bases removed from V and 0 bases from J, the gap between germline ends came to 12 bases. The DNA for the CDR3 is TGTGCCAGCAGCGTAGCTGTTAGCGCCTCGAACACCGGGGAGCTGTTTTTT. Translating gives CASSVAVSASNTGELFF.

The V gene is TRBV11-1, the J gene TRBJ1-2; no definite D call. The CDR3 runs to 13 residues. V was shortened by 5 bases and J by 2 bases, with 9 bases between the two germline ends. Germline lookup yields CDR1 SGHAT and CDR2 FQDESV (reference sequence). The CDR3 reads CASSPPGNYGYTF. The CDR3 DNA reads as TGTGCCAGCAGCCCCCCGGGGAACTATGGCTACACCTTC.

The rearrangement joins TRBV5-1 to TRBJ2-3; perhaps TRBD1 as D (6 bases). The V gene's germline CDR1 is SGHRS and CDR2 YFSETQ. The V gene lost 4 bases and the J gene lost 2 bases, with 11 bases spanning the gap. This CDR3 is built from 14 residues. The CDR3 region is CASSPDSSTDTQYF. In DNA form, the CDR3 reads TGCGCCAGCAGCCCGGACAGCTCCACAGATACGCAGTATTTT.

This chain uses TRBV6-5 with TRBJ2-1; 7 bases are a match to TRBD2. With 0 bases clipped from V and 5 bases from J, the junction kept 7 bases outside the gene matches. The CDR3 contains 16 residues. Germline assignment: CDR1 MNHEY and CDR2 SVGAGI. The CDR3 sequence is CASSYSNLAVNNEQFF. In DNA form, the CDR3 reads TGTGCCAGCAGTTACTCGAATCTAGCGGTAAACAATGAGCAGTTCTTC.

The V call is TRBV5-1, the J call TRBJ2-1, with D tentatively TRBD2 (6 bases). The germline V gene encodes CDR1 SGHRS and CDR2 YFSETQ. The CDR3 loop spans 13 amino acids. Trimming took off 3 bases at V and 9 bases at J, with 13 bases between the two ends. CDR3 sequence (DNA): TGCGCCAGCAGCTCCGGCCCCGGGGGTGAGCAGTTCTTC. Translated: CASSSGPGGEQFF.

The chain recombines TRBV28 with TRBJ1-4, with TRBD1 matching 7 bases. Germline V gene data show CDR1 as MDHEN and CDR2 as SYDVKM. J was trimmed by 4 bases and V by 5 bases; bases with no gene match: 7. CDR3 length: 15 amino acids. CDR3 region: CASSPQDRYNEKLFF. DNA of the CDR3: TGTGCCAGCAGTCCCCAGGACAGGTATAATGAAAAACTGTTTTTT.

The rearrangement uses TRBV29-1 and TRBJ1-1, with a possible D match to TRBD1 (6 bases). This CDR3 is 13 amino acids long. Trimming took off 5 bases at V and 1 base at J, with 11 bases between the two ends. Germline CDR1 is SQVTM and CDR2 is ANQGSEA. The CDR3 sequence: CSVTSQGNTEAFF. The CDR3 bases are TGCAGCGTTACCTCACAGGGGAACACTGAAGCTTTCTTT.

This chain links TRBV14 with TRBJ2-3; a weak D match, TRBD2 (5 bases). This CDR3 has 13 residues. Per the germline V gene, CDR1 is SGHDN and CDR2 is FVKESK. The V gene lost 4 bases and the J gene lost 7 bases, with 12 bases spanning the gap. CDR3 coding DNA: TGTGCCAGCAGCCTCCCTAGCCTCCATACGCAGTATTTT. It is translated as CASSLPSLHTQYF.

This chain uses TRBV19 with TRBJ2-3; TRBD2 aligns across 9 bases. The germline CDR1 and CDR2 sequences are LNHDA and SQIVND (reference sequence). J was trimmed by 0 bases and V by 3 bases; bases with no gene match: 4. There are 16 residues in the CDR3. CDR3 nucleotides: TGTGCCAGTAGTATCACGACTAGCGGAAGCACAGATACGCAGTATTTT. It translates to CASSITTSGSTDTQYF.

The rearrangement joins TRBV3-1 (or the pseudogene TRBV3-2) to TRBJ2-1; possibly TRBD1 for D (6 bases). Germline CDR1 reads LGHDT; CDR2 reads YNNKEL (reference sequence). V lost 4 bases and J 7 bases, leaving 17 bases between the germline ends. The CDR3 is made up of 15 amino acids. The CDR3 region has the DNA TGTGCCAGCAGCCCGATCCAAAGGGGGTTGAATGAGCAGTTCTTC. Translating gives CASSPIQRGLNEQFF.

The chain uses TRBV2 and TRBJ2-6, with 13 bases matching TRBD2. The CDR3 runs 18 residues. Germline V gene lookup returns CDR1 SNHLY and CDR2 FYNNEI. The V and J ends lost 6 bases and 4 bases, in that order; junction bases with no gene match: 9. The CDR3 loop reads CASRVTSGRAPGANVLTF. DNA for the CDR3: TGTGCCAGCAGGGTCACTAGCGGGAGGGCCCCCGGGGCCAACGTCCTGACTTTC.

The V call is TRBV28, the J call TRBJ2-2; TRBD1 might be the D (5 bases). There are 14 residues in the CDR3. The V gene lost 4 bases and the J gene lost 3 bases, with 9 bases spanning the gap. From germline, CDR1 is MDHEN and CDR2 SYDVKM. The CDR3 is CASSWGTHTGELFF. The CDR3 nucleotides are TGTGCCAGCAGTTGGGGCACCCACACCGGGGAGCTGTTTTTT. Full variable domain (outside the CDR3, taken from reference TRBV28 and TRBJ2-2): DVKVTQSSRYLVKRTGEKVFLECVQDMDHENMFWYRQDPGLGLRLIYFSYDVKMKEKGDIPEGYSVSREKKERFSLILESASTNQTSMYLCASSWGTHTGELFFGEGSRLTVL.

The chain uses TRBV28 and TRBJ2-3; 10 bases are shared with TRBD2. Looked up from germline, CDR1 is MDHEN and CDR2 is SYDVKM. V lost 3 bases and J lost 2; bases outside the gene matches: 5. This CDR3 region has 16 residues. CDR3 loop: CASSFRTSGLTDTQYF. The CDR3, as DNA: TGTGCCAGCAGTTTCCGGACTAGCGGACTCACAGATACGCAGTATTTT.

The V call is TRBV11-2, the J call TRBJ1-3; 7 nucleotides match TRBD1. The V gene's germline CDR1 is SGHAT and CDR2 FQNNGV. The trim removed 6 bases at V and 0 bases at J, leaving 5 bases unmatched. The CDR3 is made up of 15 amino acids. CDR3 loop: CASSTTGHSGNTIYF. CDR3 nucleotides: TGTGCCAGCAGTACGACAGGGCACTCTGGAAACACCATATATTTT.

The V and J genes are TRBV20-1 and TRBJ2-1, with a tentative D call TRBD2 (5 bases). Germline V gives CDR1 DFQATT, CDR2 SNEGSKA (reference sequence). This CDR3 contains 15 residues. The V end was cut by 3 bases, the J end by 0 bases, with 12 bases between. The CDR3 here is CSASMRAGSYNEQFF. The CDR3 DNA reads as TGCAGTGCTAGTATGCGGGCGGGCTCCTACAATGAGCAGTTCTTC.

This clone was seen just once. This sequence joins TRBV11-2 and TRBJ2-1, with D possibly TRBD2 on 6 matching bases. Germline CDR1 and CDR2: SGHAT and FQNNGV. Trimming removed 2 bases at V and 7 bases at J, with 15 bases between. CDR3 size: 15 residues. CDR3 DNA sequence: TGTGCCAGCAGCTTATCGGCGGGATGGGATAATGAGCAGTTCTTC. It yields the protein CASSLSAGWDNEQFF. The variable domain in full, with the rest retrieved from reference TRBV11-2 and TRBJ2-1, is EAGVAQSPRYKIIEKRQSVAFWCNPISGHATLYWYQQILGQGPKLLIQFQNNGVVDDSQLPKDRFSAERLKGVDSTLKIQPAKLEDSAVYLCASSLSAGWDNEQFFGPGTRLTVL.

This clone came up a few times. V usage is TRBV7-2 and J usage is TRBJ2-7; D is perhaps TRBD2 (5 bases). The germline V and J ends were trimmed by 5 bases and 2 bases, with 13 bases remaining between them. CDR1 and CDR2 from the germline V gene are SGHTA and FQGNSA. This CDR3 spans 14 amino acids. CDR3 loop: CASSPRTGTYEQYF. CDR3 DNA sequence: TGTGCCAGCAGCCCCCGGACTGGAACCTACGAGCAGTACTTC.

The V gene is TRBV5-1, the J gene TRBJ2-7; the D gene is possibly TRBD1 (7 bases). This CDR3 spans 16 amino acids. Trimming removed 4 bases at V and 0 bases at J, with 17 bases between. Germline V gene sequence: CDR1 SGHRS, CDR2 YFSETQ. CDR3 sequence (DNA): TGCGCCAGCAGCCCGGGGGACAGCCGAGCCTCCTACGAGCAGTACTTC. It codes for CASSPGDSRASYEQYF.

V is TRBV7-2 and J is TRBJ1-2, with 7 bases aligning to TRBD1. The germline V gene has CDR1 SGHTA and CDR2 FQGNSA. The CDR3 contains 15 residues. After removal of 2 bases from V and 3 bases from J, the junction contained 6 bases not matched to a gene. The CDR3 region is CASSLTGAIDYGYTF. CDR3 nucleotides: TGTGCCAGCAGCTTAACAGGGGCCATCGACTATGGCTACACCTTC. The full variable domain, rest sourced from reference TRBV7-2 and TRBJ1-2, is GAGVSQSPSNKVTEKGKDVELRCDPISGHTALYWYRQSLGQGLEFLIYFQGNSAPDKSGLPSDRFSAERTGGSVSTLTIQRTQQEDSAVYLCASSLTGAIDYGYTFGSGTRLTVV.

The V gene is TRBV28, the J gene TRBJ2-7, with D tentatively TRBD2 (7 bases). V was shortened by 7 bases and J by 7 bases, with 14 bases between the two germline ends. The CDR3 contains 12 residues. Germline V lookup: CDR1 MDHEN, CDR2 SYDVKM. The CDR3 here is CASNPGGREQYF. DNA for the CDR3: TGTGCCAGCAACCCGGGGGGCCGGGAGCAGTACTTC.

The chain recombines TRBV10-3 with TRBJ2-7; 7 bases align to TRBD1. V trimming: 6 bases; J trimming: 1 base; junction bases outside the gene matches: 3. The CDR3 is made up of 13 amino acids. The germline V gene encodes CDR1 ENHRY and CDR2 SYGVKD. The CDR3 DNA reads as TGTGCCATCAGGTCGGGACAGTCCTACGAGCAGTACTTC. Encoded protein: CAIRSGQSYEQYF.

J is TRBJ1-6 and V is TRBV28; maybe TRBD1 (6 bases). CDR3 size: 15 residues. The germline V gene encodes CDR1 MDHEN and CDR2 SYDVKM. V lost 5 bases and J 9 bases, leaving 17 bases between the germline ends. The CDR3 DNA is TGTGCCAGCAGTCCCCCGAGGGGGTTGACTTCACCCCTCCACTTT. Amino acids: CASSPPRGLTSPLHF.

V gene TRBV20-1 combines with J gene TRBJ2-1; D may be TRBD2 (5 bases). V lost 5 bases and J 11 bases, leaving 13 bases between the germline ends. The CDR3 has 11 residues. Germline CDR1 DFQATT, CDR2 SNEGSKA (reference sequence). For the CDR3, the DNA is TGCAGTGCTGTCGACTATCCCCAGCAGTTCTTC. Its translation: CSAVDYPQQFF.

This sequence joins TRBV5-1 and TRBJ1-1, with 9 bases identical to TRBD1. V gave up 2 bases and J gave up 6 bases; unmatched junction bases: 5. This CDR3 region has 14 residues. Per the germline V gene, CDR1 is SGHRS and CDR2 is YFSETQ. The CDR3 loop is CASSLGTGRPEAFF. CDR3 coding DNA: TGCGCCAGCAGCTTAGGGACAGGGAGGCCTGAAGCTTTCTTT.

The rearrangement links TRBV20-1 to TRBJ1-5, with D unclear. CDR3 size: 14 residues. Germline V gene sequence: CDR1 DFQATT, CDR2 SNEGSKA (reference sequence). V dropped 3 bases and J dropped 1 base, with 10 bases sitting between them. CDR3 region: CSASSGRSNQPQHF. The CDR3 nucleotides read TGCAGTGCTAGTTCCGGGAGGAGCAATCAGCCCCAGCATTTT.